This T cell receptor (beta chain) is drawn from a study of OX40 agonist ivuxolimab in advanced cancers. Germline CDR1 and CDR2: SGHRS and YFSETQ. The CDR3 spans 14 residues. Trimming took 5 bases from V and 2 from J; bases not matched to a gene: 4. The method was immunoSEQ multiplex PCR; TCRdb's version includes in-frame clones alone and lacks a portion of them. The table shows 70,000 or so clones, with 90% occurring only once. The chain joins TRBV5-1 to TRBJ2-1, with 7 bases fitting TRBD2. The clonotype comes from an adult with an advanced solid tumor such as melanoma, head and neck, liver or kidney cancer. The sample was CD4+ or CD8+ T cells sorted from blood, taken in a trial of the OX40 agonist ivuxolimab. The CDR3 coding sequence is TGCGCCAGCAGTTCTAGCGGTACCTACAATGAGCAGTTCTTC. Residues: CASSSSGTYNEQFF.